This TCR beta chain was sequenced during a study of blood T cell repertoires in COVID-19. Germline V lookup: CDR1 MNHNS, CDR2 SASEGT. The germline V and J ends were trimmed by 0 bases and 7 bases, with 6 bases remaining between them. This CDR3 contains 12 residues. Per the study methods: Reference gene primers were amplified, and this amplification served to estimate nucleated cell counts. Generated by immunoSEQ multiplex PCR, the TCRdb table keeps only in-frame clones and is missing some. That table supplies the V and J calls and clone size; D and trimming were determined from the DNA. The sample gives fewer than 200,000 clones, 75% to 90% of which show up once; just under 8.5% is in the top ten.

The rearrangement joins TRBV6-1 to TRBJ1-2, with D perhaps matching TRBD1 (5 bases). The sequenced sample was peripheral blood. The sequence was obtained from a woman aged 55-69 years with acute or convalescent COVID-19. Here the CDR3 reads CASSEARAGYTF. CDR3 bases: TGTGCCAGCAGTGAAGCCAGGGCTGGCTACACCTTC.